A selection of T cell receptor beta chains follows, all from one sample in a study of cytotoxic CD8 clonotypes in ibrutinib-treated CLL. Sequencing was performed with immunoSEQ multiplex PCR; in TCRdb, only in-frame clones are kept and a portion is missing. The repertoire holds about 120,000 clones, with about 53% as singletons. The sample here was PBMCs, taken after 24 months of ibrutinib treatment. Every receptor here comes from a human donor with chronic lymphocytic leukemia. CDR3s include the opening cysteine and the closing phenylalanine or tryptophan. Each record gives: clone size, D gene, V gene, J gene, CDR3 protein, CDR3 DNA. A D gene is named only where the DNA matches it firmly. The listing skips clone size in some rows; elsewhere it reads once, few, many or a size class.

clone_size: .; d_call: TRBD1; v_call: TRBV5-6; j_call: TRBJ2-3; cdr3_aa: CASSRPGQRQDTQYF; cdr3_nt: TGTGCCAGCAGCAGACCGGGACAGCGTCAAGATACGCAGTATTTT
clone_size: .; d_call: .; v_call: TRBV4-3; j_call: TRBJ2-7; cdr3_aa: CASSQDWGSVYEQYF; cdr3_nt: TGCGCCAGCAGCCAAGATTGGGGTTCGGTCTACGAGCAGTACTTC
clone_size: once; d_call: .; v_call: TRBV5-1; j_call: TRBJ2-2; cdr3_aa: CASSLRTDNTGELFF; cdr3_nt: TGCGCCAGCAGCTTAAGGACAGATAACACCGGGGAGCTGTTTTTT
clone_size: .; d_call: .; v_call: TRBV7-6; j_call: TRBJ1-2; cdr3_aa: CASSLDGNYGYTF; cdr3_nt: TGTGCCAGCAGCTTGGACGGTAACTATGGCTACACCTTC
clone_size: .; d_call: .; v_call: TRBV4-2; j_call: TRBJ1-3; cdr3_aa: CASSQSEYSGNTIYF; cdr3_nt: TGTGCCAGCAGCCAATCAGAGTACTCTGGAAACACCATATATTTT
clone_size: .; d_call: TRBD1; v_call: TRBV28; j_call: TRBJ1-2; cdr3_aa: CASSLGYQGGDGYTF; cdr3_nt: TGTGCCAGCAGTTTAGGGTACCAGGGGGGAGATGGCTACACCTTC
clone_size: .; d_call: .; v_call: TRBV6-1; j_call: TRBJ1-4; cdr3_aa: CASGAGVGEKLFF; cdr3_nt: TGTGCCAGCGGGGCAGGGGTAGGCGAAAAACTGTTTTTT
clone_size: .; d_call: .; v_call: TRBV30; j_call: TRBJ2-2; cdr3_aa: CAWSGTGELFF; cdr3_nt: TGTGCCTGGAGCGGCACCGGGGAGCTGTTTTTT
clone_size: .; d_call: .; v_call: TRBV5-6; j_call: TRBJ2-7; cdr3_aa: CAIRGEQYF; cdr3_nt: TGTGCCATACGCGGAGAGCAGTACTTC
clone_size: once; d_call: TRBD1; v_call: TRBV7-9; j_call: TRBJ1-2; cdr3_aa: CASSSYDRGVSSYTF; cdr3_nt: TGTGCCAGCAGCTCGTACGACAGGGGAGTCTCTAGCTACACCTTC
clone_size: .; d_call: .; v_call: TRBV21-1; j_call: TRBJ2-7; cdr3_aa: CGGHPYEQYF; cdr3_nt: TGTGGGGGGCACCCCTACGAGCAGTACTTC
clone_size: .; d_call: .; v_call: TRBV2; j_call: TRBJ2-2; cdr3_aa: CASSGGPGELFF; cdr3_nt: TGTGCCAGCAGTGGGGGTCCCGGGGAGCTGTTTTTT
clone_size: few; d_call: .; v_call: TRBV28; j_call: TRBJ2-2; cdr3_aa: CASRGSGGSTGELFF; cdr3_nt: TGTGCCAGCAGAGGGTCCGGGGGTAGCACCGGGGAGCTGTTTTTT
clone_size: few; d_call: .; v_call: TRBV19; j_call: TRBJ1-5; cdr3_aa: CASSPTTSGLSNQPQHF; cdr3_nt: TGTGCCAGTAGTCCGACCACATCGGGCTTAAGCAATCAGCCCCAGCATTTT
clone_size: .; d_call: .; v_call: TRBV5-1; j_call: TRBJ1-2; cdr3_aa: CASSFRSGGLNYGYTF; cdr3_nt: TGCGCCAGCTCTTTCAGGAGTGGTGGTCTCAACTATGGCTACACCTTC
clone_size: .; d_call: .; v_call: TRBV5-5; j_call: TRBJ2-3; cdr3_aa: CASSLGGRGTDTQYF; cdr3_nt: TGTGCCAGCAGCTTGGGGGGCAGGGGCACAGATACGCAGTATTTT
clone_size: many; d_call: .; v_call: TRBV7-2; j_call: TRBJ1-1; cdr3_aa: CASSLVGRGNTEAFF; cdr3_nt: TGTGCCAGCAGCTTAGTGGGCAGGGGGAACACTGAAGCTTTCTTT
clone_size: .; d_call: .; v_call: TRBV4-1; j_call: TRBJ1-3; cdr3_aa: CASSQAVGLGAGNTIYF; cdr3_nt: TGCGCCAGCAGCCAAGCTGTGGGGCTAGGGGCGGGAAACACCATATATTTT
clone_size: .; d_call: TRBD2; v_call: TRBV19; j_call: TRBJ2-3; cdr3_aa: CASKTSGGSTDTQYF; cdr3_nt: TGTGCCAGTAAGACTAGCGGGGGTAGCACAGATACGCAGTATTTT
clone_size: .; d_call: .; v_call: TRBV5-1; j_call: TRBJ2-7; cdr3_aa: CASSLDPSAHYEQYF; cdr3_nt: TGCGCCAGCAGCTTGGACCCTTCCGCCCACTACGAGCAGTACTTC
clone_size: .; d_call: .; v_call: TRBV5-6; j_call: TRBJ2-1; cdr3_aa: CASSRGGPGDNEQFF; cdr3_nt: TGTGCCAGCAGCCGCGGGGGCCCTGGGGACAATGAGCAGTTCTTC
clone_size: once; d_call: .; v_call: TRBV5-4; j_call: TRBJ2-7; cdr3_aa: CASSLWRNVGAGEQYF; cdr3_nt: TGTGCCAGCAGCTTGTGGAGGAATGTTGGGGCTGGGGAGCAGTACTTC
clone_size: .; d_call: .; v_call: TRBV6-5; j_call: TRBJ2-1; cdr3_aa: CASSYVGRSSDEQFF; cdr3_nt: TGTGCCAGCAGTTATGTGGGCAGGTCTTCCGATGAGCAGTTCTTC
clone_size: .; d_call: .; v_call: TRBV9; j_call: TRBJ2-3; cdr3_aa: CASSRQGGADTQYF; cdr3_nt: TGTGCCAGCAGCCGCCAGGGGGGCGCAGATACGCAGTATTTT
clone_size: .; d_call: TRBD1; v_call: TRBV29-1; j_call: TRBJ1-1; cdr3_aa: CSVGTGNTEAFF; cdr3_nt: TGCAGCGTAGGGACAGGGAACACTGAAGCTTTCTTT
clone_size: few; d_call: TRBD1; v_call: TRBV30; j_call: TRBJ1-3; cdr3_aa: CAWTPGQQGARNTIYF; cdr3_nt: TGTGCCTGGACGCCCGGGCAGCAGGGGGCCAGAAACACCATATATTTT
clone_size: .; d_call: TRBD2; v_call: TRBV6-6; j_call: TRBJ2-7; cdr3_aa: CASSPGTSIYEQYF; cdr3_nt: TGTGCCAGCAGTCCCGGGACTAGTATTTACGAGCAGTACTTC
clone_size: .; d_call: .; v_call: TRBV5-6; j_call: TRBJ2-3; cdr3_aa: CASSFGGKSTDTQYF; cdr3_nt: TGTGCCAGCAGCTTTGGGGGGAAGAGCACAGATACGCAGTATTTT
clone_size: .; d_call: .; v_call: TRBV7-2; j_call: TRBJ2-7; cdr3_aa: CASSAVVAEQYF; cdr3_nt: TGTGCCAGCAGCGCCGTCGTAGCCGAGCAGTACTTC
clone_size: .; d_call: .; v_call: TRBV30; j_call: TRBJ1-3; cdr3_aa: CAWGGYSGNTIYF; cdr3_nt: TGTGCCTGGGGGGGCTACTCTGGAAACACCATATATTTT
clone_size: .; d_call: .; v_call: TRBV6-6; j_call: TRBJ2-7; cdr3_aa: CASSSAGEQYF; cdr3_nt: TGTGCCAGCAGTTCCGCAGGCGAGCAGTACTTC
clone_size: few; d_call: .; v_call: TRBV2; j_call: TRBJ1-6; cdr3_aa: CASSDAVSRDSPLHF; cdr3_nt: TGTGCCAGCAGTGACGCTGTAAGCAGGGATTCACCCCTCCACTTT
clone_size: .; d_call: TRBD2; v_call: TRBV27; j_call: TRBJ2-1; cdr3_aa: CASSLQAGLGRGEQFF; cdr3_nt: TGTGCCAGCAGTTTACAGGCAGGGCTGGGGAGGGGTGAGCAGTTCTTC
clone_size: .; d_call: TRBD2; v_call: TRBV7-3; j_call: TRBJ2-1; cdr3_aa: CASQPTGTSGDNEQFF; cdr3_nt: TGTGCCAGCCAGCCTACAGGGACTAGCGGGGATAATGAGCAGTTCTTC
clone_size: .; d_call: .; v_call: TRBV6-1; j_call: TRBJ1-5; cdr3_aa: CASSESLWEPQHF; cdr3_nt: TGTGCCAGCAGTGAATCTCTCTGGGAGCCCCAGCATTTT
clone_size: few; d_call: .; v_call: TRBV19; j_call: TRBJ2-5; cdr3_aa: CASSIDTAMWQETQYF; cdr3_nt: TGTGCCAGTAGTATAGACACAGCCATGTGGCAAGAGACCCAGTACTTC
clone_size: .; d_call: .; v_call: TRBV15; j_call: TRBJ2-7; cdr3_aa: CATSNAGGSYEQYF; cdr3_nt: TGTGCCACCAGCAACGCCGGGGGCTCCTACGAGCAGTACTTC
clone_size: .; d_call: .; v_call: TRBV30; j_call: TRBJ1-6; cdr3_aa: CAWSGRSDLPLHF; cdr3_nt: TGTGCCTGGAGTGGGCGCTCTGACCTGCCCCTCCACTTT
clone_size: .; d_call: TRBD1; v_call: TRBV25-1; j_call: TRBJ1-5; cdr3_aa: CASSESGRGQDQPQHF; cdr3_nt: TGTGCCAGCAGTGAATCGGGGAGGGGGCAAGATCAGCCCCAGCATTTT
clone_size: .; d_call: .; v_call: TRBV29-1; j_call: TRBJ2-1; cdr3_aa: CRVGGYNEQFF; cdr3_nt: TGTAGAGTTGGGGGATACAATGAGCAGTTCTTC
clone_size: .; d_call: .; v_call: TRBV6-1; j_call: TRBJ2-7; cdr3_aa: CASRKERVSYEQYF; cdr3_nt: TGTGCCAGCAGGAAAGAGAGAGTCTCCTACGAGCAGTACTTC
clone_size: .; d_call: .; v_call: TRBV9; j_call: TRBJ1-2; cdr3_aa: CASSVGPAAYGYTF; cdr3_nt: TGTGCCAGCAGCGTAGGTCCGGCGGCCTATGGCTACACCTTC
clone_size: .; d_call: TRBD1; v_call: TRBV6-5; j_call: TRBJ2-7; cdr3_aa: CASSPGTGGRDEQYF; cdr3_nt: TGTGCCAGCAGTCCCGGGACAGGGGGACGAGACGAGCAGTACTTC
clone_size: .; d_call: .; v_call: TRBV7-6; j_call: TRBJ1-4; cdr3_aa: CASSPRANEKLFF; cdr3_nt: TGTGCCAGCAGCCCCCGGGCTAATGAAAAACTGTTTTTT
clone_size: few; d_call: .; v_call: TRBV30; j_call: TRBJ1-4; cdr3_aa: CAGQGSNEKLFF; cdr3_nt: TGTGCCGGTCAGGGGTCTAATGAAAAACTGTTTTTT
clone_size: .; d_call: TRBD2; v_call: TRBV27; j_call: TRBJ2-1; cdr3_aa: CASSGGTSSEQFF; cdr3_nt: TGTGCCAGCAGCGGGGGGACTAGTTCTGAGCAGTTCTTC
clone_size: few; d_call: .; v_call: TRBV19; j_call: TRBJ2-5; cdr3_aa: CATSRGAETQYF; cdr3_nt: TGTGCCACCTCCCGGGGCGCAGAGACCCAGTACTTC
clone_size: .; d_call: .; v_call: TRBV18; j_call: TRBJ1-2; cdr3_aa: CASSPPGDYYGYTF; cdr3_nt: TGTGCCAGCTCACCTCCTGGGGATTACTATGGCTACACCTTC
clone_size: .; d_call: .; v_call: TRBV18; j_call: TRBJ1-2; cdr3_aa: CASSPEEGYGYTF; cdr3_nt: TGTGCCAGCTCACCGGAGGAAGGCTATGGCTACACCTTC
clone_size: .; d_call: TRBD2; v_call: TRBV18; j_call: TRBJ2-3; cdr3_aa: CASSLSGDTQYF; cdr3_nt: TGTGCCAGCTCACTTAGCGGGGATACGCAGTATTTT
clone_size: .; d_call: .; v_call: TRBV5-4; j_call: TRBJ2-2; cdr3_aa: CASSLDRNPNTGELFF; cdr3_nt: TGTGCCAGCAGTTTAGACAGGAACCCGAACACCGGGGAGCTGTTTTTT
clone_size: .; d_call: .; v_call: TRBV29-1; j_call: TRBJ2-7; cdr3_aa: CSVDRVGEQYF; cdr3_nt: TGCAGCGTTGACAGGGTCGGCGAGCAGTACTTC
clone_size: .; d_call: TRBD2; v_call: TRBV5-1; j_call: TRBJ2-5; cdr3_aa: CASSSRPGGEETQYF; cdr3_nt: TGCGCCAGCAGCTCGCGCCCGGGGGGGGAAGAGACCCAGTACTTC
clone_size: .; d_call: TRBD1; v_call: TRBV4-3; j_call: TRBJ2-3; cdr3_aa: CASSQALGTGRATDTQYF; cdr3_nt: TGCGCCAGCAGCCAAGCACTCGGGACAGGGAGGGCCACAGATACGCAGTATTTT
clone_size: .; d_call: .; v_call: TRBV25-1; j_call: TRBJ1-2; cdr3_aa: CASGRGEDYGYTF; cdr3_nt: TGTGCCAGCGGCAGGGGCGAGGACTATGGCTACACCTTC